A single sample is the source of the 20 T cell receptor beta chains below, sequenced in a study of T cell repertoires in cytomegalovirus infection. MiXCR was run by TCRdb on the reads, yielding one entry per CDR3 protein. The repertoire holds around 900,000 distinct CDR3 sequences, with roughly a third as singletons. Their antigen targets remain unknown. The sequenced sample was cultured CD8+ T cells from PBMCs, obtained from culture after CMV antigen stimulation. The receptors here all came from a human donor in good health (CMV status not recorded). Some clones in this sample may be carry-over from other donors' samples.

V is TRBV20-1 and J is TRBJ1-2; tentative D call: TRBD1 (6 bases). Trimming shortened V by 5 bases and J by 8 bases, and 12 bases separated the two germline ends. Germline V CDR1 and CDR2: DFQATT, SNEGSKA (reference sequence). This CDR3 has 11 amino acids. CDR3 bases: TGCAGTGCTGGGGGCGCTTGGGGCTACACCTTC. Its protein is CSAGGAWGYTF.

The rearrangement links TRBV7-4 to TRBJ1-2; D gene uncertain. The germline CDR1 and CDR2 sequences are SGHVT and SQSDAQ. The CDR3 has 16 amino acids. Trimming removed 4 bases from V and 4 bases from J, with 19 bases in between. The CDR3 DNA reads as TGTGCCAGCAGCTCCCCGACATCTGGACCTAGCTATGGCTACACCTTC. It codes for CASSSPTSGPSYGYTF.

This clonotype was counted once. This sequence may be a read error, since a much larger clone differs from it by one base. This chain uses TRBV7-6 with TRBJ1-6; no clear D gene. V dropped 4 bases and J dropped 3 bases, with 19 bases sitting between them. Germline CDR1 reads SGHVS; CDR2 reads FNYEAQ. The CDR3 is 18 residues long. The CDR3 loop is CASSSDPRIANYNSPLHF. The CDR3 DNA reads as TGTGCCAGCAGCTCCGACCCAAGGATTGCTAACTATAATTCACCCCTCCACTTT.

The chain uses TRBV27 and TRBJ1-6; D is uncertain. Germline V gene sequence: CDR1 MNHEY, CDR2 SMNVEV (reference sequence). The V end lost 5 bases, the J end lost 6 bases, and 5 bases lay between the germline ends. The CDR3 extends over 12 amino acids. The CDR3 coding sequence is TGTGCCAGCAGTCAAATTAATTCACCCCTCCACTTT. Its protein product is CASSQINSPLHF.

This clonotype has just a few counts. V is TRBV20-1 and J is TRBJ2-1, with D perhaps matching TRBD1 (6 bases). Germline CDR1 reads DFQATT; CDR2 reads SNEGSKA (reference sequence). Trimming stripped 5 bases from V and 4 bases from J, with 15 bases between. This CDR3 comprises 14 residues. This CDR3 is CSADRDKGYNEQFF. CDR3 bases: TGCAGTGCTGACCGGGACAAGGGATACAATGAGCAGTTCTTC.

The chain joins TRBV5-1 to TRBJ2-1, with TRBD2 matching over 8 bases. The V and J ends lost 0 bases and 0 bases, in that order; junction bases with no gene match: 14. There are 20 residues in the CDR3. Per germline, CDR1 SGHRS and CDR2 YFSETQ. The CDR3 nucleotides read TGCGCCAGCAGCTTGGTATTCCTGGCGGGGGGCCCTAGCTCCTACAATGAGCAGTTCTTC. Translating gives CASSLVFLAGGPSSYNEQFF.

The chain carries TRBV6-8 and TRBJ1-5; D might be TRBD1 (6 bases). CDR1 MNHGY and CDR2 SAAAGT come from the germline V gene. V was clipped by 9 bases and J by 4 bases, with 16 bases between them. The CDR3 contains 14 residues. CDR3 region: CARTLGAVNQPQHF. CDR3 bases: TGTGCCAGGACCCTGGGGGCGGTTAATCAGCCCCAGCATTTT.

Only a few counts were recorded for this clonotype. The chain recombines TRBV19 with TRBJ2-7; 9 bases line up with TRBD1. V lost 7 bases to trimming and J lost 0 bases; unmatched junction nucleotides: 4. Germline V gene sequence: CDR1 LNHDA, CDR2 SQIVND (reference sequence). The CDR3 has 14 residues. The CDR3 region has the DNA TGTGCCAGTACCCCGGGACAGGGCTCCTACGAGCAGTACTTC. Protein: CASTPGQGSYEQYF.

Of note for this clonotype: At one of its ends the junction is not consistent with the germline gene, which may arise from a read error. The chain employs TRBV28 and TRBJ1-3; D gene ambiguous. Germline-derived CDR1 and CDR2 are MDHEN and SYDVKM. The CDR3 sequence is 15 residues long. Here the CDR3 reads CANSTGIRPGNTIYF. CDR3 DNA sequence: TGTGCCAACAGTACCGGGATCAGGCCTGGAAACACCATATATTTT.

This sequence joins TRBV6-6 and TRBJ2-7, with 9 bases fitting TRBD1. Germline V lookup: CDR1 MNHNY, CDR2 SVGAGI (reference sequence). The CDR3 runs 18 residues. V lost 2 bases and J lost 0; bases outside the gene matches: 11. The CDR3 is CASSYRPGTGSLSYEQYF. CDR3 DNA: TGTGCCAGCAGTTACCGTCCCGGGACAGGGTCCCTCTCCTACGAGCAGTACTTC.

This chain links TRBV11-2 with TRBJ2-2; TRBD2 might be the D (6 bases). Germline V lookup: CDR1 SGHAT, CDR2 FQNNGV. The germline V and J ends were trimmed by 0 bases and 9 bases, with 20 bases remaining between them. This CDR3 is 17 amino acids long. CDR3 bases: TGTGCCAGCAGCTTAGATATTTTAGGGGATCGGGAGCGGGAGCTGTTTTTT. Encoded protein: CASSLDILGDRERELFF.

This clonotype was seen once. The chain recombines TRBV11-2 with TRBJ1-2; the D is unclear. Germline V lookup: CDR1 SGHAT, CDR2 FQNNGV. The CDR3 runs to 15 residues. Trimming left V 0 bases short and J 1 base short, with 9 bases between. The DNA of the CDR3 is TGTGCCAGCAGCTTAGATCCGGCGGATAACTATGGCTACACCTTC. It encodes CASSLDPADNYGYTF. Full variable domain (missing parts from reference TRBV11-2 and TRBJ1-2): EAGVAQSPRYKIIEKRQSVAFWCNPISGHATLYWYQQILGQGPKLLIQFQNNGVVDDSQLPKDRFSAERLKGVDSTLKIQPAKLEDSAVYLCASSLDPADNYGYTFGSGTRLTVV.

With respect to this clonotype: It is likely a read error, because the conserved phenylalanine at the end of the CDR3 is missing. This chain joins TRBV14 and TRBJ2-7, with D possibly being TRBD1 (6 bases). The CDR3 length is 14 residues. Deletions cut 4 bases from V and 3 bases from J, with 13 bases between. Per the germline V gene, CDR1 is SGHDN and CDR2 is FVKESK. DNA of the CDR3: TGTGCCAGCAGCCTTTCCGGGACATTCTACGAGCAGTACGAC. It translates to CASSLSGTFYEQYD.

This clonotype was seen a single time. The rearrangement links TRBV7-6 to TRBJ1-1; the D gene is possibly TRBD1 (5 bases). The CDR3 extends over 18 amino acids. Per the germline V gene, CDR1 is SGHVS and CDR2 is FNYEAQ. The V end lost 4 bases, the J end lost 4 bases, and 25 bases lay between the germline ends. The CDR3 protein is CASSSKSQAWWGGTEAFF. CDR3 coding DNA: TGTGCCAGCAGCTCCAAATCACAGGCTTGGTGGGGGGGCACTGAAGCTTTCTTT.

In this sample, this clonotype turned up many times. The chain uses TRBV7-9 and TRBJ2-2, with a possible D match to TRBD1 (6 bases). This CDR3 is built from 15 residues. Germline assignment: CDR1 SEHNR and CDR2 FQNEAQ (reference sequence). Trimming shortened V by 2 bases and J by 5 bases, and 12 bases separated the two germline ends. The CDR3 spells CASSLTQGATGELFF. DNA for the CDR3: TGTGCCAGCAGCTTAACACAGGGAGCAACCGGGGAGCTGTTTTTT.

The rearrangement joins TRBV7-8 to TRBJ2-7; 9 nucleotides match TRBD2. Germline CDR1 and CDR2: SGHVS and FQNEAQ. This CDR3 spans 15 amino acids. V shed 2 bases and J 7 bases; nucleotides not matched to a gene: 9. The DNA for the CDR3 is TGTGCCAGCAGCTTATCTCCTAGCGGGGCTTCTGAGCAGTACGTC. Translating it yields CASSLSPSGASEQYV.

V and J are TRBV12-3 or TRBV12-4 and TRBJ1-6; D not certain. With 5 bases removed from V and 0 bases from J, the gap between germline ends came to 8 bases. The CDR3 runs 15 residues. The CDR3 is CASSHNASYNSPLHF. The CDR3 coding sequence is TGTGCCAGCAGTCATAATGCCTCCTATAATTCACCCCTCCACTTT.

This clonotype was observed a few times. The J gene is TRBJ2-4, the V gene TRBV7-9; 8 bases fit TRBD1. The length of the CDR3 is 16 residues. Germline trimming cut 7 bases from V and 3 bases from J; bases unmatched to any gene: 11. Germline CDR1 is SEHNR and CDR2 is FQNEAQ (reference sequence). The CDR3 nucleotides are TGTGCCAGCATCGACGGACAGGGAAGGGACAAAAACATTCAGTACTTC. It translates to CASIDGQGRDKNIQYF. The complete variable domain, with remaining parts taken from reference TRBV7-9 and TRBJ2-4, reads DTGVSQNPRHKITKRGQNVTFRCDPISEHNRLYWYRQTLGQGPEFLTYFQNEAQLEKSRLLSDRFSAERPKGSFSTLEIQRTEQGDSAMYLCASIDGQGRDKNIQYFGAGTRLSVL.

This clonotype was counted between two and nine times. The chain recombines TRBV12-3 or TRBV12-4 with TRBJ2-7; possible D gene TRBD1, 5 bases. Trimming removed 5 bases at V and 1 base at J, with 12 bases between. This CDR3 contains 14 residues. CDR3 bases: TGTGCCAGCAGTACCCGGCAGGGATCCTACGAGCAGTACTTC. Amino acid sequence: CASSTRQGSYEQYF.

V usage is TRBV4-2 and J usage is TRBJ2-3; 8 positions match TRBD2. Germline-derived CDR1 and CDR2 are LGHNA and YNFKEQ. V lost 1 base to trimming and J lost 3 bases; unmatched junction nucleotides: 6. CDR3 length: 16 residues. The CDR3 here is CASSQVGGANTDTQYF. CDR3 bases: TGTGCCAGCAGCCAAGTCGGGGGGGCTAATACAGATACGCAGTATTTT.